Each of the 10 T cell receptor beta chains below was sequenced from the same sample in a study of cytomegalovirus exposure and HLA in healthy donors. In the PCR, 60 Vbeta and 13 Jbeta primers were used. Here immunoSEQ multiplex PCR was the method, and the copy in TCRdb shows in-frame clones only, minus some. Its listing shows tens of thousands of clones. Material: PBMCs. The receptors originated from a man between 18 and 29 years old in good health and CMV-seropositive.

The V call is TRBV19, the J call TRBJ2-7; 7 nucleotides align to TRBD1. This CDR3 has 18 residues. Trimming took 6 bases from V and 0 from J; bases not matched to a gene: 17. CDR1 and CDR2 from the germline V gene are LNHDA and SQIVND (reference sequence). The CDR3 DNA reads TGTGCCAGTAGCATAAATCATCTCGGGACAGAGTACTCCTACGAGCAGTACTTC. Translated: CASSINHLGTEYSYEQYF.

CDR3 bases: TGTGCCAGCAGCTTGTACAGGAACACTGAAGCTTTCTTT. Its protein product is CASSLYRNTEAFF. The chain recombines TRBV11-3 with TRBJ1-1; D gene ambiguous. Germline CDR1 reads SGHNT; CDR2 reads YENEEA. The ends were cut back, 3 bases at V and 1 base at J, with 6 bases in the middle. The CDR3 extends over 13 amino acids.

The chain recombines TRBV29-1 with TRBJ2-7, with a weak D call TRBD2 (6 bases). V was cut by 5 bases and J by 1 base, with 15 bases left in between. The CDR3 is 14 amino acids. Germline-derived CDR1 and CDR2 are SQVTM and ANQGSEA. The CDR3 region has the DNA TGCAGCGTTTTGCGAGGCGGGGTTTCCTACGAGCAGTACTTC. Translating gives CSVLRGGVSYEQYF.

The V gene is TRBV7-2, the J gene TRBJ2-2; maybe TRBD1 (6 bases). Trimming shortened V by 0 bases and J by 1 base, and 12 bases separated the two germline ends. The CDR3 runs 17 residues. Per germline, CDR1 SGHTA and CDR2 FQGNSA. The CDR3 DNA sequence: TGTGCCAGCAGCTTAGCGACAGGTTCCCAGAACACCGGGGAGCTGTTTTTT. It translates to CASSLATGSQNTGELFF.

The chain recombines TRBV6-1 with TRBJ2-6; TRBD1 might be the D (5 bases). Germline V lookup: CDR1 MNHNS, CDR2 SASEGT. The CDR3 runs 15 residues. Trimming removed 5 bases at V and 2 bases at J, with 10 bases between. This CDR3 is CASSIRQTGANVLTF. DNA for the CDR3: TGTGCCAGCAGTATCCGACAGACTGGGGCCAACGTCCTGACTTTC.

The V gene is TRBV7-9, the J gene TRBJ1-4; D is uncertain. The CDR3 loop spans 13 amino acids. Germline V lookup: CDR1 SEHNR, CDR2 FQNEAQ (reference sequence). V dropped 8 bases and J dropped 8 bases, with 15 bases sitting between them. For the CDR3, the DNA is TGTGCCAGCTCCCTCTTCAACGGGGAAAAACTGTTTTTT. Protein product: CASSLFNGEKLFF.

A word on this clone: One junction end does not reproduce the germline sequence, and a read error may be involved. The chain uses TRBV7-7 and TRBJ2-1; a weak D match, TRBD2 (5 bases). CDR3 length: 13 amino acids. From germline, CDR1 is SSHAT and CDR2 FNYEAQ (reference sequence). CDR3 coding DNA: TGTGCTAGCAGCTTATGGAGCGGAAATGAGCAGTTCTTC. Amino acids: CASSLWSGNEQFF.

The J gene is TRBJ1-1, the V gene TRBV19; 7 nucleotides align to TRBD1. The V gene end was trimmed by 4 bases and the J gene end by 2 bases; junction bases not matched to a gene: 4. This CDR3 comprises 14 residues. Germline V gives CDR1 LNHDA, CDR2 SQIVND (reference sequence). The DNA of the CDR3 is TGTGCCAGTAGTAGGGGACAGAAAAACACTGAAGCTTTCTTT. Protein sequence: CASSRGQKNTEAFF.

For the CDR3, the DNA is TGTGCCAGCGGTGACGGGGGTAGCACCGGGGAGCTGTTTTTT. Translated: CASGDGGSTGELFF. This chain connects TRBV19 to TRBJ2-2; D might be TRBD2 (6 bases). Germline V CDR1 and CDR2: LNHDA, SQIVND (reference sequence). The CDR3 spans 14 residues. The V end was cut by 9 bases, the J end by 4 bases, with 15 bases between.

V usage is TRBV6-1 and J usage is TRBJ2-5, with D possibly matching TRBD1 (6 bases). Germline V lookup: CDR1 MNHNS, CDR2 SASEGT. Trimming took off 6 bases at V and 5 bases at J, with 16 bases between the two ends. This CDR3 is 14 amino acids long. CDR3 sequence reads: CASRKTGGWETQYF. The CDR3, as DNA: TGTGCCAGCAGAAAGACAGGCGGCTGGGAGACCCAGTACTTC.